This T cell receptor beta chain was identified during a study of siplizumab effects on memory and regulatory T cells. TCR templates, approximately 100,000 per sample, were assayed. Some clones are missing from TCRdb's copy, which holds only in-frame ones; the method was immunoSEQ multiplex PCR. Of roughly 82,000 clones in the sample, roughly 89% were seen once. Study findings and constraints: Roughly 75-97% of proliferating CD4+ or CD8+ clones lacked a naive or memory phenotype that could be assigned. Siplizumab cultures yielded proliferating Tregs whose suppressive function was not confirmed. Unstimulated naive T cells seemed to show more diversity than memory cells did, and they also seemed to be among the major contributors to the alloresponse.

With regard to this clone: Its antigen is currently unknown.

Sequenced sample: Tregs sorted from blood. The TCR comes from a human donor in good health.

CDR3: CASSLRLVSNQPQHF. CDR3 coding DNA: TGTGCCAGCAGCCTTAGACTCGTTAGCAATCAGCCCCAGCATTTT. The chain links TRBV5-6 to TRBJ1-5; D unresolved. CDR1 and CDR2 from the germline V gene are SGHDT and YYEEEE. The ends were cut back, 4 bases at V and 0 bases at J, with 11 bases in the middle. This CDR3 has 15 residues.